The T cell receptor beta chain described here comes from a study of beta chain features in type 1 diabetes. Study at large: Analysis included about 100 million sorted cells drawn from all samples.

The germline V gene has CDR1 SGHDN and CDR2 FVKESK. There are 14 residues in the CDR3. The V and J ends lost 3 bases and 1 base respectively, with 9 bases between them. TCRB transcripts that were expressed got sequenced, as all of the isolated RNA had been reverse transcribed. This table comes from immunoSEQ multiplex PCR, and its TCRdb copy is limited to in-frame clones, with some not included. Here the sample spans under 250,000 clones, 25% to 30% being singletons. Study findings and constraints: Shortening that was moderate but significant affected the TCRB CDR3s of Type 1 diabetes patients in all four CD4+ subsets.

One heparinised blood draw averaging about 116 mL was given by each donor. This clone was found a few times. Its antigen is not known. This chain uses TRBV14 with TRBJ2-5; tentative D call: TRBD2 (5 bases). This sequence was found in a man aged 30 to 45 in good health. The specimen sequenced was central memory CD4+ T cells from blood. For the CDR3, the DNA is TGTGCCAGCAGCCAGGTGGGAGCCCAAGAGACCCAGTACTTC. Translation: CASSQVGAQETQYF.